The clone carrying this T cell receptor beta chain was found a few times. Its specificity is not known. The length of the CDR3 is 14 residues. Germline V gene data show CDR1 as SNHLY and CDR2 as FYNNEI. V was shortened by 3 bases and J by 4 bases, with 12 bases between the two germline ends. The repertoire was sequenced with immunoSEQ multiplex PCR; TCRdb's copy has only in-frame clones and lacks some. The sample lists about 14,000 clones; about four fifths were seen once. Every patient relapsed after autologous stem cell transplantation, and brentuximab vedotin exposure varied. These data are taken from a study of PD-1 blockade in classical Hodgkin lymphoma. About the research overall: On a schedule of every 2 weeks, patients received nivolumab 3 mg/kg intravenously.

Broader study findings: Patients who responded completely had about the same baseline diversity as newly diagnosed patients. It was CD4+ TCR diversity, not CD8+, that rose significantly by C4D1. In newly diagnosed patients, baseline TCR diversity was reportedly below that of healthy donors.

The chain carries TRBV2 and TRBJ1-2; D unclear. The sample was peripheral blood mononuclear cells (PBMCs), taken at baseline. The sequence was obtained from a human donor with classical Hodgkin lymphoma. CDR3 region: CASSDTPFIYGYTF. The CDR3 DNA reads TGTGCCAGCAGTGACACGCCCTTTATCTATGGCTACACCTTC. Full variable domain (rest looked up from reference TRBV2 and TRBJ1-2): EPEVTQTPSHQVTQMGQEVILRCVPISNHLYFYWYRQILGQKVEFLVSFYNNEISEKSEIFDDQFSVERPDGSNFTLKIRSTKLEDSAMYFCASSDTPFIYGYTFGSGTRLTVV.